One and the same sample provided the 17 T cell receptor beta chains below, sequenced in a study of blood T cell repertoires in COVID-19. The protocol was immunoSEQ multiplex PCR, while the TCRdb copy is restricted to in-frame clones and leaves out a portion. This table holds around 260,000 clones, approximately 82% found once. Input material: peripheral blood. The source is a man aged 60-69 years who had recovered from COVID-19.

The chain links TRBV19 to TRBJ1-4; unclear D gene. Germline V gene sequence: CDR1 LNHDA, CDR2 SQIVND (reference sequence). There are 14 residues in the CDR3. The V end was cut by 5 bases, the J end by 8 bases, with 15 bases between. CDR3 amino acids: CASSAGREGEKLFF. The CDR3 DNA follows: TGTGCCAGTAGTGCCGGGAGGGAAGGGGAAAAACTGTTTTTT. The whole variable domain, remainder taken from reference TRBV19 and TRBJ1-4, is DGGITQSPKYLFRKEGQNVTLSCEQNLNHDAMYWYRQDPGQGLRLIYYSQIVNDFQKGDIAEGYSVSREKKESFPLTVTSAQKNPTAFYLCASSAGREGEKLFFGSGTQLSVL.

V usage is TRBV19 and J usage is TRBJ1-2; 8 nucleotides line up with TRBD1. The germline V gene encodes CDR1 LNHDA and CDR2 SQIVND (reference sequence). V shed 6 bases and J 4 bases; nucleotides not matched to a gene: 10. There are 15 residues in the CDR3. CDR3 sequence: CASRSTGAFSYGYTF. CDR3 DNA: TGTGCCAGTAGATCGACAGGGGCGTTTTCCTATGGCTACACCTTC.

The V and J genes are TRBV5-1 and TRBJ2-1, with 9 positions matching TRBD2. Losses at the gene ends were 5 bases for V and 8 bases for J; bases not matched to a gene: 11. Germline lookup yields CDR1 SGHRS and CDR2 YFSETQ. The CDR3 is 15 residues long. The CDR3 region has the DNA TGCGCCAGCAGTTCAAGCGGGAGGCCCGGGGATGAGCAGTTCTTC. Translated, it gives CASSSSGRPGDEQFF.

This clone was detected only once. The chain links TRBV5-1 to TRBJ2-1; 14 bases are a match to TRBD2. CDR3 length equals 16 residues. After removal of 0 bases from V and 7 bases from J, the junction contained 3 bases not matched to a gene. CDR1 and CDR2 (germline): SGHRS, YFSETQ. CDR3 in amino acids: CASSLERTSGRNEQFF. CDR3 DNA sequence: TGCGCCAGCAGCTTGGAGAGGACTAGCGGGAGGAATGAGCAGTTCTTC.

This chain joins TRBV11-2 and TRBJ2-3, with TRBD2 matching over 15 bases. V was pared by 5 bases and J by 0 bases, with 3 bases of the junction left unmatched. Germline V lookup: CDR1 SGHAT, CDR2 FQNNGV. The CDR3 loop spans 17 amino acids. The CDR3 DNA reads TGTGCCAGCAGCCCAGGACTAGCGGGGGGGAGCACAGATACGCAGTATTTT. Translated, it gives CASSPGLAGGSTDTQYF.

V usage is TRBV30 and J usage is TRBJ2-7, with a weak D call TRBD1 (6 bases). The V gene lost 2 bases and the J gene lost 3 bases, with 8 bases spanning the gap. The CDR3 length is 12 residues. The germline V gene has CDR1 GTSNPN and CDR2 SVGIG (reference sequence). CDR3: CAWSWTVYEQYF. CDR3 coding DNA: TGTGCCTGGAGTTGGACAGTCTACGAGCAGTACTTC.

The chain is built from TRBV19 and TRBJ2-6; TRBD1 might be the D (6 bases). Looked up from germline, CDR1 is LNHDA and CDR2 is SQIVND (reference sequence). The CDR3 extends over 17 amino acids. V lost 1 base to trimming and J lost 2 bases, with 12 bases between them. This chain's CDR3 is CASSIVPTGTGANVLTF. In nucleotides, the CDR3 is TGTGCCAGTAGTATAGTCCCCACAGGGACTGGGGCCAACGTCCTGACTTTC.

The chain couples TRBV19 to TRBJ2-2; tentative D call: TRBD1 (6 bases). The V gene lost 6 bases and the J gene lost 2 bases, with 13 bases spanning the gap. Germline CDR1 is LNHDA and CDR2 is SQIVND (reference sequence). This CDR3 region has 15 residues. CDR3 sequence (DNA): TGTGCCAGTAGGCCGACAGGCACCAACACCGGGGAGCTGTTTTTT. Residues: CASRPTGTNTGELFF.

This CDR3 is CASSSPRDSYEQYF. The CDR3 region has the DNA TGTGCCAGCAGTTCGCCGCGGGACTCCTACGAGCAGTACTTC. This chain joins TRBV6-5 and TRBJ2-7; D may be TRBD2 (6 bases). The germline V gene encodes CDR1 MNHEY and CDR2 SVGAGI. V gave up 4 bases and J gave up 0 bases, with 10 bases separating them. CDR3 length: 14 amino acids.

This chain uses TRBV6-6 with TRBJ2-2; perhaps TRBD2 as D (5 bases). Germline V gives CDR1 MNHNY, CDR2 SVGAGI (reference sequence). V lost 6 bases and J lost 4, with 15 bases in between. CDR3 length: 15 residues. DNA for the CDR3: TGTGCCAGCAGCCTCAGACGGACTGGCACCGGGGAGCTGTTTTTT. Residues: CASSLRRTGTGELFF.

V and J are TRBV2 and TRBJ2-2; 7 bases fit TRBD2. J gave up 0 bases and V 4 bases, and 11 bases lay outside the gene matches. The CDR3 is 18 residues long. Germline V lookup: CDR1 SNHLY, CDR2 FYNNEI. CDR3 nucleotide sequence: TGTGCCAGCAGTGGAGAGGGCCTAGCGGACGCGAACACCGGGGAGCTGTTTTTT. Protein sequence: CASSGEGLADANTGELFF.

Only one count was recorded for this clone. In nucleotides, the CDR3 is TGTGCCAGCAGCCAGGACGGGAAGGGGGCAGATACGCAGTATTTT. Translated: CASSQDGKGADTQYF. The chain links TRBV3-1 (or the pseudogene TRBV3-2) to TRBJ2-3, with D maybe TRBD1 (6 bases). The V gene lost 3 bases and the J gene lost 4 bases, with 14 bases spanning the gap. The germline CDR1 and CDR2 sequences are LGHDT and YNNKEL (reference sequence). CDR3 length equals 15 residues.

This rearrangement joins TRBV24-1 to TRBJ2-3; D is undetermined. Germline CDR1 reads KGHDR; CDR2 reads SFDVKD. Trimming cost V 10 bases and J 6 bases, with 10 bases left between them. The CDR3 is 11 residues long. The CDR3: CATSLGDTQYF. The CDR3 region has the DNA TGTGCCACGTCGTTGGGCGATACGCAGTATTTT.

V usage is TRBV25-1 and J usage is TRBJ1-2; perhaps TRBD1 as D (6 bases). The germline CDR1 and CDR2 sequences are MGHDK and SYGVNS. Trimming left V 3 bases short and J 0 bases short, with 14 bases between. The CDR3 sequence is 16 residues long. CDR3 sequence (DNA): TGTGCCAGCAGTGACTCGGACAGCCCCGCTAACTATGGCTACACCTTC. Protein: CASSDSDSPANYGYTF.

The V gene is TRBV19, the J gene TRBJ2-3, with TRBD2 identical over 11 bases. Losses at the gene ends were 6 bases for V and 8 bases for J; bases not matched to a gene: 7. Looked up from germline, CDR1 is LNHDA and CDR2 is SQIVND (reference sequence). The CDR3 covers 14 residues. This CDR3 reads CASRALAGEGTQYF. The CDR3 nucleotides are TGTGCCAGTAGGGCACTAGCGGGAGAAGGTACGCAGTATTTT.

This clone was recorded a few times. This chain links TRBV19 with TRBJ2-1; 10 positions agree with TRBD2. The length of the CDR3 is 15 residues. V was pared by 10 bases and J by 6 bases, with 12 bases of the junction left unmatched. Germline-derived CDR1 and CDR2 are LNHDA and SQIVND (reference sequence). The CDR3 DNA sequence: TGTGCCACCAGACACCTAGCGGGGGCTGTCAATGAGCAGTTCTTC. This sequence encodes CATRHLAGAVNEQFF.

This clone was counted only a few times. The rearrangement uses TRBV6-1 and TRBJ1-4; D unresolved. Trimming left V 2 bases short and J 2 bases short, with 6 bases between. CDR1 MNHNS and CDR2 SASEGT come from the germline V gene. This CDR3 has 14 amino acids. The CDR3 region is CASSEPGTNEKLFF. Written as DNA, the CDR3 is TGTGCCAGCAGTGAACCGGGGACTAATGAAAAACTGTTTTTT.